This T cell receptor beta chain originates from a study of blood T cell repertoires in COVID-19. TCRdb's copy holds only in-frame clones and misses some; the assay was immunoSEQ multiplex PCR. In the table there are about 430,000 clones, about 88% of which are singletons. The V and J ends lost 4 bases and 3 bases, in that order; junction bases with no gene match: 5. The CDR3 is 15 amino acids. Germline V lookup: CDR1 MRHNA, CDR2 SNTAGT. Participants had their cohort set by participant-reported clinical history. The V gene is TRBV6-4, the J gene TRBJ2-7, with 11 bases aligning to TRBD2. The sample consisted of PBMCs or T cells enriched from blood (not recorded which). The origin of this receptor is a woman younger than 30 who had been exposed to COVID-19. CDR3 residues: CASSVPSGGCYEQYF. DNA for the CDR3: TGTGCCAGCAGTGTTCCTAGCGGGGGGTGCTACGAGCAGTACTTC.